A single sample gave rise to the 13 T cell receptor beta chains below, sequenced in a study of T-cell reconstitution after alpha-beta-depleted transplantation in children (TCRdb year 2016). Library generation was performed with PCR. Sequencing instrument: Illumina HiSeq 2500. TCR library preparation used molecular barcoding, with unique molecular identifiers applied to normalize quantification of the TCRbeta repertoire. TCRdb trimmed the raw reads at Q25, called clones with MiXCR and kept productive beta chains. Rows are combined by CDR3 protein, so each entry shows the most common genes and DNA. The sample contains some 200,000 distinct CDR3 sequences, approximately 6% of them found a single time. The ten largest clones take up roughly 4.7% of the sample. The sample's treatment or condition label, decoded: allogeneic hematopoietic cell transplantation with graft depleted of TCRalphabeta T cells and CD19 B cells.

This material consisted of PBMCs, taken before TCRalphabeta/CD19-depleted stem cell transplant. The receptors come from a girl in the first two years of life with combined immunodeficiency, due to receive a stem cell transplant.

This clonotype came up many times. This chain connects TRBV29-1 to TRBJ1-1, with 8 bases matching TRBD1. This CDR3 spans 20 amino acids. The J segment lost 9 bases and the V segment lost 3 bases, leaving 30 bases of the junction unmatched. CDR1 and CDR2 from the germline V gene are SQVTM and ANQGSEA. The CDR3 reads CSVDAYPPGQEGGGTLKAFF. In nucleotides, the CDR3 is TGCAGCGTTGATGCATATCCCCCGGGACAGGAAGGCGGTGGAACATTGAAAGCTTTCTTT.

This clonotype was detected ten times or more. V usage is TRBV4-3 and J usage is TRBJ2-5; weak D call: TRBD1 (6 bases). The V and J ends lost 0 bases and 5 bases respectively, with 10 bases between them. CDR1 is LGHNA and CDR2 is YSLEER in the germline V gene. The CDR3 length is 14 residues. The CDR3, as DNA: TGCGCCAGCAGCCAAGATAGCCAGGGGGAGACCCAGTACTTC. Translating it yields CASSQDSQGETQYF.

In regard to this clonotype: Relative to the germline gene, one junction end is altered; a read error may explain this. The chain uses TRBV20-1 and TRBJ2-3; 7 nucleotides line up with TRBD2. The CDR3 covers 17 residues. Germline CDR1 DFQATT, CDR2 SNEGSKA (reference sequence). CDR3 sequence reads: CCANRPGGGEGEATQYF. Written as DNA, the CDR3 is TGCTGTGCTAACCGACCGGGGGGAGGGGAGGGTGAGGCTACGCAGTATTTT.

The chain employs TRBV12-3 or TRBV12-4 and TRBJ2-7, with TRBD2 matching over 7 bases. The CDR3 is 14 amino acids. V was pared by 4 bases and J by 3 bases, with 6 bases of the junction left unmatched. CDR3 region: CASSSGLGNYEQYF. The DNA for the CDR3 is TGTGCCAGCAGTTCCGGACTAGGGAACTACGAGCAGTACTTC.

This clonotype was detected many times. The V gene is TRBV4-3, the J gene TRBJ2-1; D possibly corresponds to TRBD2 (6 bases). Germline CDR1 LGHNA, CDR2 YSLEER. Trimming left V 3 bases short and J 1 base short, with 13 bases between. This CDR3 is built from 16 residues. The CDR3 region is CASSHILAPSYNEQFF. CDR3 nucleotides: TGCGCCAGCAGCCACATCCTAGCGCCTTCCTACAATGAGCAGTTCTTC.

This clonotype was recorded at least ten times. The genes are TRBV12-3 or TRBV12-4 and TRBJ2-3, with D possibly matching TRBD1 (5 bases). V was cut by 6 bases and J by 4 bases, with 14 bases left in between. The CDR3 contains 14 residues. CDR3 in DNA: TGTGCCAGCAGATCGACAGATCGCCCAGATACGCAGTATTTT. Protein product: CASRSTDRPDTQYF.

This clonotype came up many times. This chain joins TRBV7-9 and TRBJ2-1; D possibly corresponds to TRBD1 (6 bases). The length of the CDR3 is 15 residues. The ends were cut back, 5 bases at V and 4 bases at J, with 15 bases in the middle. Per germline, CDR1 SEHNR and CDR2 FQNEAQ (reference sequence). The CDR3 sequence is CASSNGTPYYNEQFF. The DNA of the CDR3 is TGTGCCAGCAGCAACGGGACACCGTATTACAATGAGCAGTTCTTC. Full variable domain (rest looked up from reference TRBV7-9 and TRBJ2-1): DTGVSQNPRHKITKRGQNVTFRCDPISEHNRLYWYRQTLGQGPEFLTYFQNEAQLEKSRLLSDRFSAERPKGSFSTLEIQRTEQGDSAMYLCASSNGTPYYNEQFFGPGTRLTVL.

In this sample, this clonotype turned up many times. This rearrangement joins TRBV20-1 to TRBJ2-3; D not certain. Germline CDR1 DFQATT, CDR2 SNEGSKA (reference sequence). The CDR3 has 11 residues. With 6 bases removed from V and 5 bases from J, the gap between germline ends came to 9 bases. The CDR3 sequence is CSARWVDTQYF. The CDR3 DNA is TGCAGTGCACGTTGGGTAGATACGCAGTATTTT.

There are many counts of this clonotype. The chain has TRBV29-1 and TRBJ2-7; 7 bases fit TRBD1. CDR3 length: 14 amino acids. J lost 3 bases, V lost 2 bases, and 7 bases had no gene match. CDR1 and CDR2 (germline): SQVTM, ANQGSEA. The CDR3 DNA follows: TGCAGCGTTGAACAGGGGGATTCTTTCTACGAGCAGTACTTC. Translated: CSVEQGDSFYEQYF.

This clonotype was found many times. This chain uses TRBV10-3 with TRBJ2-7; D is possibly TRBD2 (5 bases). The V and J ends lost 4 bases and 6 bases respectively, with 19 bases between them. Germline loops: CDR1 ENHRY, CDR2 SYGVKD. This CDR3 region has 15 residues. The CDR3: CAISADIGSWAEQYF. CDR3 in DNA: TGTGCCATCAGTGCTGACATTGGGAGCTGGGCCGAGCAGTACTTC.

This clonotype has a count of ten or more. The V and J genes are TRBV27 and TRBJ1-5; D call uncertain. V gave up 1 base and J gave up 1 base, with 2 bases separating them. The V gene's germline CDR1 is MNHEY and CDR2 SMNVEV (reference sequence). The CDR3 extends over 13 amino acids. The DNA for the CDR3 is TGTGCCAGCAGTTTATGGAGCAATCAGCCCCAGCATTTT. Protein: CASSLWSNQPQHF.

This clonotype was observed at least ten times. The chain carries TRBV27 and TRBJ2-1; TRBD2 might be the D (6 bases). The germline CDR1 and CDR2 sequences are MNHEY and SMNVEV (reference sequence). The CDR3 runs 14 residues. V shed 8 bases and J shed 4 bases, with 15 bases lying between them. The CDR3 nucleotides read TGTGCCAGCTCCGTCCCGGGACTTTACAATGAGCAGTTCTTC. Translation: CASSVPGLYNEQFF.

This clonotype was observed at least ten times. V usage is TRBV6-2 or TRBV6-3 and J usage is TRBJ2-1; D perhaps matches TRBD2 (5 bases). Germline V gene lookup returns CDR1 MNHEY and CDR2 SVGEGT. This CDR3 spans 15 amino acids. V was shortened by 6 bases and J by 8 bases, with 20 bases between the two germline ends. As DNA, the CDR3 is TGTGCCAGCAGCCCAGGACTTCTGAAGCTAGATGAGCAGTTCTTC. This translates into CASSPGLLKLDEQFF.